This entry is about one T cell receptor beta chain. Its recognized antigen is unknown. Nothing much larger sits one base from this clone, and base qualities are not available. The library was generated by the immunoSEQ multiplex PCR assay. A mixture of 60 forward primers for TCR Vbeta segments and 13 reverse primers for TCR Jbeta segments was used in the multiplex PCR. Amplification of the CDR3 region of rearranged TCR beta genes was performed with a multiplex PCR assay on genomic DNA. The amplified TCR beta libraries were sequenced on the Illumina HiSeq System as 87-base-pair reads. In the authors' own workflow: Across the 600 to 700 repertoires, a later analysis counted 78 million or so unique TCR beta chains, about 10 million of which were shared by at least two donors. A nearest-neighbor algorithm error-corrected the raw reads and collapsed the reads into unique sequences, merging closely related sequences to remove PCR and sequencing errors. CDR3 sequences were aligned to IMGT reference sequences to assign V, D and J gene segments. For a sequence to be retained, at least a six-nucleotide match to both a V gene segment and a J gene segment was required. A rearrangement counted as productive if the CDR3 had no stop codons and remained in frame with V and J, and every other rearrangement counted as non-productive. Following IMGT convention, CDR3 was defined as the stretch from the second conserved V-encoded cysteine to the conserved J-encoded phenylalanine. The earlier analysis of a few hundred of the donors excluded any sequence lacking an unambiguous match to a single V gene segment. In an earlier analysis of about 590 of the donors, a V segment was called functional when productive rearrangements were above 56.7%, and segregating when the standard deviation between donors exceeded 5%. A statistical classification framework was built to diagnose cytomegalovirus status from the catalog of TCR beta chain sequences. A later analysis assigned V and J genes by comparing TCR nucleotide sequences with IMGT/GENE-DB human TR gene sequences. In a later analysis, CDR3 sequences and most-parsimonious VDJ recombination scenarios were assigned using the TCRdist pipeline. In a later analysis, each TCR beta chain was defined by its CDR3 amino acid sequence together with its V-gene family, and reads without a unique V-gene family were excluded. In a later analysis, 550 to 650 highly shared, low-generation-probability nucleotide sequences were removed to address suspected cross-contamination and a sequencing artifact. For each public chain, a later analysis derived a clonal expansion index from normalized ranks of inferred template counts within each repertoire. A later analysis computed generation probabilities with a VDJ recombination model fitted to out-of-frame rearrangements, and checked the results against IGoR. In a later analysis, TCR-TCR, TCR-HLA and TCR-CMV co-occurrence was scored with hypergeometric tests, and a repertoire-size bias correction was applied to TCR pairs. To estimate false discovery rates, a later analysis permuted the HLA or CMV assignments 20 times. In a later analysis, co-occurring TCRs were grouped with DBSCAN, and TCRdist sequence similarity was added when clustering was performed within HLA-allele-positive subsets. Repertoires with fewer than 30,000 or more than 120,000 public chains, plus five repertoires with anomalous nucleotide sharing, were excluded from co-occurrence clustering. TCRdb took over this immuneACCESS table, retaining in-frame rearrangements with V and J assigned. Such tables are incomplete; in checked studies, under half of the missing clones stem from an unresolved V gene, and the remainder is unexplained. That table gives V, J and clone size, and the DNA gave D and trimming. Recorded for this sample are some 130,000 clones; about 80% of them occurred a single time. 2% to 3% of the sample is taken by the ten largest.

Trimming accounts for 5 bases at V and 0 bases at J, while the number of junction bases matched to no gene is 4. The CDR1 and CDR2 encoded by the germline V gene (reference sequence) are SEHNR and FQNEAQ. Its CDR3 holds 14 amino acids, cysteine through phenylalanine. This entry keeps only the CDR3 DNA: 42 bases, framed from base 1. The cohort comprised 710 or so healthy bone marrow donors. Cohort members were all nominally healthy when sampled, although unrecorded immune exposures were likely present. The donor tested CMV seronegative, placing the donor among the roughly 340 seronegative members of the cohort. A peripheral blood sample was collected from each donor, and TCR beta sequencing was performed on peripheral blood mononuclear cells. Genomic DNA was extracted from the blood cell samples with the Qiagen DNeasy Blood Extraction Kit. This entry comes from a study of cytomegalovirus exposure and HLA in healthy donors (TCRdb year 2017). Concerning the study at large: An earlier analysis of roughly 570 of the donors reported 276 Gb of sequence data and 95 million to 120 million unique TCR beta sequences obtained from about 179 million T cells. An early release covering 550 to 700 HLA-typed donors comprised roughly 300 gigabases of sequencing data and tens of millions of unique TCR sequences. Among the approximately 400 genotyped donors, approximately 77% belonged to the genetic ancestry cluster associated with self-reported Caucasian donors. The study aimed to test whether signatures of past pathogen exposure could be identified by cataloging public T cell receptors. The T cell repertoires of around 730 subjects were profiled by immunosequencing and related to cytomegalovirus serostatus. In addition to the first cohort of 650 to 750 subjects, a separate validation cohort of approximately 130 different subjects was used. The study combined high-throughput TCR immunosequencing, statistical association of individual TCRs with disease status, and machine learning to predict cytomegalovirus infection status. A later analysis re-analyzed previously published TCR beta repertoires from 500 to 700 donors and added high-resolution HLA genotyping to study TCR occurrence patterns. The later analysis used no new phenotypic data to find candidate immune exposures, relying instead on TCR beta sequences and their occurrence across donors. In an earlier analysis of 587 of the donors, high-throughput TCR beta sequencing was used to judge whether each TCR beta V gene segment behaved as functional or pseudogenic. Donor age, sex, ethnicity and CMV serostatus were collected together with the repertoire data. In a later genetic analysis, genome-wide SNP genotypes for about three fifths of the roughly 670 donors were used, and that subset was treated as a discovery cohort. All discovery cohort repertoires had been generated on a single sequencing platform. Class I and class II HLA loci were covered by the typing at four-digit resolution. Typing coverage varied by locus: roughly 620-640 donors for A, B, C, DRB1 and DQB1; about 520 for DQA1; 600 to 610 for DPA1; 400 to 480 for DPB1. About 5 DR-DQ haplotypes were handled as single units for association and clustering, since linkage in the cohort was strong. Among about 370 genotyped donors of the cohort, an average of around 250,000 unique TCR beta nucleotide sequences was sequenced per donor, of which about 18% were non-productive.

Study-wide conclusions, independent of this receptor: This cohort had only TCR beta chains sequenced, and the lack of alpha or paired-chain data limited which features could be detected. The earlier analysis of nearly 600 of the donors excluded seventeen rarely observed V segments, including chromosome 9 orphons, because counts were too low. A few of the identified cytomegalovirus-associated TCR beta chains were confirmed in vitro to be specific for cytomegalovirus antigens. A later analysis reported that several top co-occurrence clusters appeared linked to parvovirus B19, influenza, CMV and Epstein-Barr virus. Presence/absence analyses assumed roughly uniform sequencing depth across donors, an assumption that may not hold. A cluster of highly shared sequence variants was judged likely to represent a technical artifact of the sequencing pipeline. A further reported finding was that TCR beta sequences accurately predicted the HLA-A and HLA-B alleles for most subjects in the first cohort. While some public TCRs were present in many individuals, most TCR sequences turned up only very rarely across donors. Some IMGT-functional V segments, including TRBV6-2 and TRBV6-3, could not be distinguished by the 87-base-pair reads and were therefore excluded. Compared with the approximately 720-donor mean, donors in an Asian-associated ancestry cluster had fewer N-insertions in productive TCRs, according to a later genetic analysis. The authors suggested that the approach could potentially be extended to other disease states and immunological phenotypes. Cytomegalovirus status was reported to be diagnosed by the classifier with high specificity and sensitivity in both the original and validation cohorts. At a false discovery rate of 0.05, a later analysis linked some 18,000 TCR beta sequences to specific HLA alleles. Most CMV-associated TCR beta chains appeared to be HLA-restricted in a later analysis, and the HLA associations seemed to be driven largely by CMV exposure. For the cohort, immune exposure information was limited to CMV serostatus. HLA typing was unavailable for some donors at each locus, so association tests used only the typed subset. A later analysis found that HLA-associated TCR beta chains were more clonally expanded and had lower generation probabilities than equally common non-associated chains. An earlier analysis of approximately 530 of the donors showed that most TCR beta V segments appeared in productive rearrangements either about 90% or about 30% of the time, which broadly matched IMGT annotations. Correlated functional status among segregating V segments might reflect linkage disequilibrium, but an unknown experimental factor could not be ruled out. According to a later analysis, TCR association rates differed among HLA loci, with DRB1 alleles showing the most associated TCRs and HLA-C alleles showing the fewest. V-gene and J-gene trimming of TCR beta chains was associated with a missense DCLRE1C variant in a later genetic analysis, and the association was replicated in an independent cohort. In the study, approximately 150 TCR beta chains were listed as associated with cytomegalovirus. When HLA alleles, especially DR and DQ, strongly co-occurred, attributing TCR associations to individual alleles was difficult.

Sample: PBMCs. This clonotype was obtained from a man aged 25 to 45 in good health and CMV-seronegative. The rearrangement combines TRBV7-9 with TRBJ2-7, with 7 central nucleotides matching TRBD1. The CDR3 is CASSLDRSSYEQYF. The nucleotide sequence reads TGTGCCAGCAGCCTGGACAGGAGCTCCTACGAGCAGTACTTC.